What follows is one TCR beta chain and its context. Generated by immunoSEQ multiplex PCR, the TCRdb table keeps only in-frame clones and is missing some. In the table there are roughly 110,000 clones, approximately 80% of which are singletons. These data originate in a study of blood T cell repertoires in COVID-19. Sequencing input: peripheral blood. This receptor was identified in an older woman with acute or convalescent COVID-19.

The CDR3 here is CASSLGPGTSGYNEQFF. For the CDR3, the DNA is TGTGCCAGCAGTTTAGGTCCCGGGACTAGCGGGTACAATGAGCAGTTCTTC. J is TRBJ2-1 and V is TRBV27; 12 nucleotides line up with TRBD2. After removal of 2 bases from V and 4 bases from J, the junction contained 6 bases not matched to a gene. The germline gives CDR1 MNHEY, CDR2 SMNVEV (reference sequence). CDR3 length equals 17 residues.